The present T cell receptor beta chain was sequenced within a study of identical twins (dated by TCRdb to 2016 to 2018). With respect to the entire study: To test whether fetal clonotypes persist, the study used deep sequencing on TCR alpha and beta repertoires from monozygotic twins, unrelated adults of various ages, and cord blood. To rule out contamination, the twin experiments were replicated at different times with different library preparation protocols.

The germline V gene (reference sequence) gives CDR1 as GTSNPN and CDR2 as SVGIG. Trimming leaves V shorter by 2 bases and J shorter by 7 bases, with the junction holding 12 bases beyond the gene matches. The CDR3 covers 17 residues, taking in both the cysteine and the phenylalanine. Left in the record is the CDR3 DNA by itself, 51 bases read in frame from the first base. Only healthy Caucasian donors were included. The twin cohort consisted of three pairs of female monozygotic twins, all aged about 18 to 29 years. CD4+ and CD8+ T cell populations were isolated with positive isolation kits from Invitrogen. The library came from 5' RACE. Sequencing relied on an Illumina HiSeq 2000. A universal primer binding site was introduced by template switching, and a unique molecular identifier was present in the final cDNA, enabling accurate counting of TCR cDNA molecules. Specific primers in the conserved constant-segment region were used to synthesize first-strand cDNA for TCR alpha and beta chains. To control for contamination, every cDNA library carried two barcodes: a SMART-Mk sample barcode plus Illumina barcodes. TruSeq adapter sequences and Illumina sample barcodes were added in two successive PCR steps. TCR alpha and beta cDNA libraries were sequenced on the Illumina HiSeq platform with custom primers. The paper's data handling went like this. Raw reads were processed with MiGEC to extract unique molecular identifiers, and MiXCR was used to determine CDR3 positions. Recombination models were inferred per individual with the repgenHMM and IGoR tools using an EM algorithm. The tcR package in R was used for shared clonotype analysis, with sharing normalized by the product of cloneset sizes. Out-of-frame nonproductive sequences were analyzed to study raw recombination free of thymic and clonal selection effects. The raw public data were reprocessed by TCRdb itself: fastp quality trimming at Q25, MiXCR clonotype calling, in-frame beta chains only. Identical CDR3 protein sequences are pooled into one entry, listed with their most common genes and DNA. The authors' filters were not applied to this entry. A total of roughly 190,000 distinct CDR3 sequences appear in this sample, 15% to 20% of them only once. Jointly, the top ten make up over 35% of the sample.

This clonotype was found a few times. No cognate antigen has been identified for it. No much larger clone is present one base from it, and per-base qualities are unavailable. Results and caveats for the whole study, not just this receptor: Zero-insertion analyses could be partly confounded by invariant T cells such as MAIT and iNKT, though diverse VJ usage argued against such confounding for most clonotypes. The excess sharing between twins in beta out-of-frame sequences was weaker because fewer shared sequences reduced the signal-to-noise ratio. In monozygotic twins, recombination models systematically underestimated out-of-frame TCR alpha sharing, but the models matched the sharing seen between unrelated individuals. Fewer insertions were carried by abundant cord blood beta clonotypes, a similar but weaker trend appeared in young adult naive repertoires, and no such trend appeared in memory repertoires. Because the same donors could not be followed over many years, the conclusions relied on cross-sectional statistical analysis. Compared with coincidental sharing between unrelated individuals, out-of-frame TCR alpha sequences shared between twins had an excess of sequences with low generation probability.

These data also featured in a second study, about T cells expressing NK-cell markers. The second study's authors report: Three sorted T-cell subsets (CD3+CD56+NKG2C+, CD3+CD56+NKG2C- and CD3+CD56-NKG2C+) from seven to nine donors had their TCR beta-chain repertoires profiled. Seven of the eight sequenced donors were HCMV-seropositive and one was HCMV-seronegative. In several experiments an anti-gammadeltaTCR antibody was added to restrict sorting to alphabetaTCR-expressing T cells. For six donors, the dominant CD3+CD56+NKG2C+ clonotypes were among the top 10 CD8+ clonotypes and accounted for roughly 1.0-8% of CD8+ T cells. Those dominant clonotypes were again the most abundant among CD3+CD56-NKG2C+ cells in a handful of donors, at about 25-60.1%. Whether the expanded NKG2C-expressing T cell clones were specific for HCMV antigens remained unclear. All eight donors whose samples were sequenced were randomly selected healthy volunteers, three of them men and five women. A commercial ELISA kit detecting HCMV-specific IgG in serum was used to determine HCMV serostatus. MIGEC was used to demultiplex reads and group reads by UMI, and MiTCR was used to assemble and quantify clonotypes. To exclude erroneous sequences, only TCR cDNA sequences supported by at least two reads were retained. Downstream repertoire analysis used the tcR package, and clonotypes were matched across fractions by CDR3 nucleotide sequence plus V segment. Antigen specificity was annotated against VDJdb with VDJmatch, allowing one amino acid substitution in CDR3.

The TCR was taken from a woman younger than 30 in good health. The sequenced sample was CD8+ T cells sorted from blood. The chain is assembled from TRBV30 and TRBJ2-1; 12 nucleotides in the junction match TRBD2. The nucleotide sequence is TGTGCCTGGAGTAGACCTACTAGCGGGAGGCGACGGAATGAGCAGTTCTTC. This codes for CAWSRPTSGRRRNEQFF.